These 32 T cell receptor beta chains share one sample of origin, sequenced in a study of human T cells and chemical hapten exposure. TCRdb reprocessed the RACE reads via MiXCR and lists one record per CDR3 protein. Here the sample spans 360,000 or so distinct CDR3 sequences, about 6% being singletons. Time point described: patch test 2, 6 weeks after DPC sensitization. Treatment specified: therapeutic diphenylcyclopropenone sensitization with weekly scalp DPC. The sequences come from whole blood, collected in connection with sensitization to the hapten diphenylcyclopropenone (DPC). The receptors stem from a woman aged 18-35 years with alopecia areata. Some clones in this sample may be carry-over from other donors' samples.

In this sample, this clonotype turned up a few times. The chain has TRBV10-3 and TRBJ2-7; TRBD2 aligns across 8 bases. J was trimmed by 2 bases and V by 11 bases; bases with no gene match: 8. This CDR3 spans 13 amino acids. From germline, CDR1 is ENHRY and CDR2 SYGVKD. In DNA form, the CDR3 reads TGTGCCTACGCTCCAGCGGGGGCCTACGAGCAGTACTTC. It is translated as CAYAPAGAYEQYF.

The chain carries TRBV27 and TRBJ1-5; D is perhaps TRBD1 (6 bases). Germline assignment: CDR1 MNHEY and CDR2 SMNVEV (reference sequence). CDR3 length: 15 amino acids. V lost 3 bases to trimming and J lost 3 bases, with 12 bases between them. This CDR3 is CASSFRPGVNQPQHF. The CDR3 DNA reads TGTGCCAGCAGTTTCCGGCCAGGGGTCAATCAGCCCCAGCATTTT.

This clonotype was seen more than once but under ten times. J is TRBJ2-2 and V is TRBV7-2; possibly TRBD1 for D (6 bases). CDR3 length: 15 amino acids. Deletions cut 3 bases from V and 2 bases from J, with 10 bases between. The germline gives CDR1 SGHTA, CDR2 FQGNSA. The CDR3 here is CASSFRGLNTGELFF. For the CDR3, the DNA is TGTGCCAGCAGCTTCAGGGGTCTTAACACCGGGGAGCTGTTTTTT.

This clonotype has a handful of counts. J is TRBJ1-3 and V is TRBV6-5, with a weak D call TRBD1 (6 bases). Germline V gives CDR1 MNHEY, CDR2 SVGAGI. V shed 1 base and J shed 4 bases, with 11 bases lying between them. The CDR3 is 15 residues long. This CDR3 is CASSYWGAKGNTIYF. The CDR3 DNA reads as TGTGCCAGCAGTTACTGGGGGGCGAAAGGAAACACCATATATTTT.

This clonotype was observed a handful of times. The chain has TRBV4-3 and TRBJ2-3; TRBD1 matches at 10 bases. V dropped 4 bases and J dropped 2; count of bases not matched to a gene: 18. CDR3 length: 20 amino acids. Germline loops: CDR1 LGHNA, CDR2 YSLEER. The CDR3 DNA reads TGCGCCAGCAGCCGGTTAGCTGACAGGGGGCCGGGTCGGTTCACAGATACGCAGTATTTT. This gives the protein CASSRLADRGPGRFTDTQYF.

This clonotype was counted at least ten times. This chain's CDR3 is CASSPNNSPLHF. The DNA for the CDR3 is TGTGCCAGCAGCCCGAACAATTCACCCCTCCACTTT. The gene calls are TRBV7-9 and TRBJ1-6, with D uncertain. The CDR3 extends over 12 amino acids. V was shortened by 5 bases and J by 7 bases, with 6 bases between the two germline ends. The germline CDR1 and CDR2 sequences are SEHNR and FQNEAQ (reference sequence).

The CDR3 nucleotides read TGTGCCAGCAGTGAAATAGCAGGGGGTGAAGATACGCAGTATTTT. This sequence encodes CASSEIAGGEDTQYF. The V and J genes are TRBV6-1 and TRBJ2-3; 7 nucleotides line up with TRBD1. The CDR3 runs to 15 residues. Germline V gene data show CDR1 as MNHNS and CDR2 as SASEGT. V was pared by 2 bases and J by 5 bases, with 7 bases of the junction left unmatched.

The sample holds many counts of this clonotype. This sequence joins TRBV5-5 and TRBJ2-3, with D perhaps matching TRBD1 (6 bases). The V end was cut by 2 bases, the J end by 3 bases, with 13 bases between. Germline V gene lookup returns CDR1 SGHKS and CDR2 YYEKEE (reference sequence). The CDR3 has 15 residues. The CDR3 nucleotides are TGTGCCAGCAGCTTCACGACAGGTTGGACAGATACGCAGTATTTT. Protein: CASSFTTGWTDTQYF.

This clonotype was detected only a few times. The J gene is TRBJ1-1, the V gene TRBV13; no firm D call. Per the germline V gene, CDR1 is PRHDT and CDR2 is FYEKMQ (reference sequence). Deletions cut 0 bases from V and 6 bases from J, with 5 bases between. This CDR3 has 12 residues. The CDR3 reads CASSLGLSEAFF. The CDR3 DNA reads TGTGCCAGCAGCTTAGGCCTCTCTGAAGCTTTCTTT.

In this sample, this clonotype turned up a few times. This chain links TRBV28 with TRBJ2-7; maybe TRBD1 (5 bases). Germline loops: CDR1 MDHEN, CDR2 SYDVKM. Deletions cut 5 bases from V and 9 bases from J, with 11 bases between. This CDR3 comprises 11 residues. CDR3 sequence reads: CASSGALGQYF. The CDR3 nucleotides read TGTGCCAGCAGTGGGGCATTGGGGCAGTACTTC.

This clonotype showed up many times. This chain joins TRBV6-2 or TRBV6-3 and TRBJ2-3, with a tentative D call TRBD1 (6 bases). V lost 5 bases and J 11 bases, leaving 14 bases between the germline ends. There are 12 residues in the CDR3. CDR1 and CDR2 from the germline V gene are MNHEY and SVGEGT. CDR3 DNA: TGTGCCAGCAGTCCACAGGGATTCCAGCAGTATTTT. Translating it yields CASSPQGFQQYF.

This clonotype came up many times. V gene TRBV7-9 combines with J gene TRBJ2-7, with D possibly called TRBD1 or TRBD2 (5 bases each). Germline V gene sequence: CDR1 SEHNR, CDR2 FQNEAQ (reference sequence). This CDR3 is 12 amino acids long. V gave up 4 bases and J gave up 2 bases, with 6 bases separating them. The CDR3: CASSSGPYEQYF. The CDR3, as DNA: TGTGCCAGCAGCTCGGGACCCTACGAGCAGTACTTC. Combining the CDR3 with reference TRBV7-9 and TRBJ2-7 gives the whole variable domain DTGVSQNPRHKITKRGQNVTFRCDPISEHNRLYWYRQTLGQGPEFLTYFQNEAQLEKSRLLSDRFSAERPKGSFSTLEIQRTEQGDSAMYLCASSSGPYEQYFGPGTRLTVT.

This clonotype was detected many times. J is TRBJ1-2 and V is TRBV29-1; 7 nucleotides agree with TRBD1. With V trimmed by 1 base and J by 2 bases, 4 bases remained unmatched. The V gene's germline CDR1 is SQVTM and CDR2 ANQGSEA. CDR3 length equals 14 residues. The chain's CDR3 is CSVEGTGANYGYTF. The CDR3 DNA reads as TGCAGCGTTGAAGGCACAGGGGCCAACTATGGCTACACCTTC. Full variable domain (outside the CDR3, taken from reference TRBV29-1 and TRBJ1-2): SAVISQKPSRDICQRGTSLTIQCQVDSQVTMMFWYRQQPGQSLTLIATANQGSEATYESGFVIDKFPISRPNLTFSTLTVSNMSPEDSSIYLCSVEGTGANYGYTFGSGTRLTVV.

This chain uses TRBV12-3 or TRBV12-4 with TRBJ1-2, with 8 bases aligning to TRBD1. Trimming cost V 5 bases and J 8 bases; bases outside gene matches: 7. The CDR3 loop spans 13 amino acids. The CDR3 nucleotides read TGTGCCAGCAGTCTCAGGGGGCCCGGGGGCTACACCTTC. As protein: CASSLRGPGGYTF.

There are many counts of this clonotype. This chain's CDR3 is CASSPGSLGYTF. The CDR3 coding sequence is TGTGCCAGCAGCCCGGGCAGCTTGGGCTACACCTTC. The chain employs TRBV12-3 or TRBV12-4 and TRBJ1-2; D gene ambiguous. Trimming left V 6 bases short and J 8 bases short, with 13 bases between. The CDR3 covers 12 residues.

This clonotype appeared a few times. The chain is built from TRBV5-4 and TRBJ2-5; D ambiguous. Trimming stripped 4 bases from V and 3 bases from J, with 7 bases between. The CDR3 has 12 residues. Germline V gene lookup returns CDR1 SGHNT and CDR2 YYREEE (reference sequence). CDR3 in DNA: TGTGCCAGCAGCCCCGATAAAGAGACCCAGTACTTC. Translated: CASSPDKETQYF.

The CDR3 spells CASSKRQTAGPTDTQYF. For the CDR3, the DNA is TGTGCCAGCAGCAAACGGCAGACAGCGGGGCCCACAGATACGCAGTATTTT. The chain employs TRBV21-1 and TRBJ2-3; TRBD2 reflects the table's D call only, with no check against the DNA. TRBV21-1 corresponds to a pseudogene. The CDR3 is 17 amino acids.

In its sample, this clonotype was seen many times. The V call is TRBV7-3, the J call TRBJ1-6; D may be TRBD1 (5 bases). Trimming pared 4 bases from V and 7 bases from J, leaving 11 bases between. Per the germline V gene, CDR1 is SGHTA and CDR2 is FQGTGA. The CDR3 length is 14 residues. The CDR3 spells CASSSQVENSPLHF. The CDR3 region has the DNA TGTGCCAGCAGCTCACAGGTGGAGAATTCACCCCTCCACTTT.

This clonotype was seen more than once but under ten times. This rearrangement joins TRBV11-2 to TRBJ1-6; perhaps TRBD1 as D (6 bases). The CDR3 spans 19 residues. V was shortened by 5 bases and J by 6 bases, with 26 bases between the two germline ends. Germline CDR1 SGHAT, CDR2 FQNNGV. CDR3 amino acids: CASSADRLDLPITNSPLHF. CDR3 nucleotides: TGTGCCAGCAGCGCCGACAGGCTCGATCTTCCTATAACTAATTCACCCCTCCACTTT.

This clonotype was counted between two and nine times. This chain uses TRBV20-1 with TRBJ1-2; TRBD1 might be the D (5 bases). Trimming took off 3 bases at V and 2 bases at J, with 10 bases between the two ends. This CDR3 region has 13 residues. CDR1 and CDR2 (germline): DFQATT, SNEGSKA (reference sequence). The CDR3, as DNA: TGCAGTGCTAGTGTCAGGGAAAACTATGGCTACACCTTC. Protein: CSASVRENYGYTF.

This clonotype appeared a few times. This chain joins TRBV11-2 and TRBJ2-3; 7 bases agree with TRBD1. The germline gives CDR1 SGHAT, CDR2 FQNNGV. This CDR3 spans 13 amino acids. Losses at the gene ends were 8 bases for V and 3 bases for J; bases not matched to a gene: 5. The CDR3 loop is CASRPDRTDTQYF. CDR3 sequence (DNA): TGTGCCAGCCGACCGGACAGGACAGATACGCAGTATTTT.

This clonotype has ten or more counts. V and J are TRBV15 and TRBJ1-6; 10 bases agree with TRBD1. Germline values: CDR1 LNHNV, CDR2 YYDKDF (reference sequence). The trim removed 5 bases at V and 10 bases at J, leaving 5 bases unmatched. The CDR3 extends over 14 amino acids. CDR3 sequence reads: CATSAGQGGSPLHF. DNA for the CDR3: TGTGCCACCAGCGCAGGACAGGGGGGCTCACCCCTCCACTTT.

This clonotype was seen many times. This sequence joins TRBV4-2 and TRBJ1-3; no definite D call. The V end lost 0 bases, the J end lost 11 bases, and 11 bases lay between the germline ends. This CDR3 is 13 amino acids long. From germline, CDR1 is LGHNA and CDR2 YNFKEQ. The CDR3 protein is CASSQDQISAIYF. The CDR3, as DNA: TGTGCCAGCAGCCAAGATCAGATCTCCGCCATATATTTT.

The sample holds many counts of this clonotype. The genes are TRBV29-1 and TRBJ2-5; tentative D call: TRBD2 (6 bases). This CDR3 is built from 13 residues. Germline CDR1 is SQVTM and CDR2 is ANQGSEA. The V gene lost 2 bases and the J gene lost 5 bases, with 12 bases spanning the gap. This CDR3 is CSVEITSRETQYF. For the CDR3, the DNA is TGCAGCGTTGAAATTACTAGCCGCGAGACCCAGTACTTC.

This clonotype was observed a few times. The gene calls are TRBV6-2 or TRBV6-3 and TRBJ2-1; a weak D match, TRBD1 (6 bases). V was pared by 4 bases and J by 8 bases, with 18 bases between. Germline V gives CDR1 MNHEY, CDR2 SVGEGT. The CDR3 has 15 amino acids. CDR3 protein: CASSLSGAPMHEQFF. In DNA, the CDR3 is TGTGCCAGCAGTTTATCAGGGGCCCCTATGCATGAGCAGTTCTTC.

This clonotype was found once. A clone one base away is much larger, so this may be a read error. The V call is TRBV27, the J call TRBJ2-3, with D hard to call. Trimming cost V 3 bases and J 0 bases, with 7 bases left between them. CDR3 length equals 14 residues. Germline values: CDR1 MNHEY, CDR2 SMNVEV (reference sequence). CDR3 in amino acids: CASSFQASTDTQYF. The CDR3 bases are TGTGCCAGCAGTTTCCAGGCAAGCACAGATACGCAGTATTTT.

This clonotype was seen only once. This chain links TRBV6-2 or TRBV6-3 with TRBJ2-7, with 7 bases matching TRBD2. Germline V gives CDR1 MNHEY, CDR2 SVGEGT. J was trimmed by 9 bases and V by 1 base; bases with no gene match: 9. The CDR3 has 14 residues. The CDR3 is CASSYFSGGGGQYF. Written as DNA, the CDR3 is TGTGCCAGCAGTTACTTCAGTGGTGGCGGGGGGCAGTACTTC.

This clonotype was detected many times. The V and J genes are TRBV7-8 and TRBJ2-1, with D tentatively TRBD1 (5 bases). The length of the CDR3 is 15 residues. The ends were cut back, 5 bases at V and 8 bases at J, with 19 bases in the middle. CDR1 and CDR2 from the germline V gene are SGHVS and FQNEAQ. CDR3 residues: CASSRQSSLPDEQFF. CDR3 sequence (DNA): TGTGCCAGCAGCCGACAGAGCTCGCTCCCGGATGAGCAGTTCTTC.

This clonotype showed up just a few times. The J gene is TRBJ1-4, the V gene TRBV15, with a tentative D call TRBD1 (6 bases). The CDR3 covers 16 residues. Germline V gives CDR1 LNHNV, CDR2 YYDKDF (reference sequence). With 0 bases removed from V and 8 bases from J, the gap between germline ends came to 16 bases. CDR3 residues: CATSRDFERGVEKLFF. The CDR3 nucleotides read TGTGCCACCAGCAGAGATTTCGAGAGGGGGGTCGAAAAACTGTTTTTT.

This clonotype was recorded at least ten times. V gene TRBV29-1 combines with J gene TRBJ1-1, with 7 bases lining up with TRBD1. Looked up from germline, CDR1 is SQVTM and CDR2 is ANQGSEA. The ends lost 2 bases at V and 0 bases at J; junction bases unmatched: 3. This CDR3 contains 14 residues. The CDR3 loop is CSVETGTVNTEAFF. The DNA of the CDR3 is TGCAGCGTTGAAACCGGGACAGTGAACACTGAAGCTTTCTTT.

This clonotype has more than one count but fewer than ten. The chain employs TRBV2 and TRBJ1-3; 7 bases match TRBD1. The CDR3 contains 15 residues. Trimming cost V 11 bases and J 0 bases; bases outside gene matches: 10. Germline-derived CDR1 and CDR2 are SNHLY and FYNNEI. The CDR3 DNA reads TGTGCCGGCGGGACAGCATTATTCTCTGGAAACACCATATATTTT. Its protein is CAGGTALFSGNTIYF.

This clonotype has just a few counts. The rearrangement joins TRBV19 to TRBJ2-2, with 10 bases fitting TRBD2. The V gene end was trimmed by 2 bases and the J gene end by 2 bases; junction bases not matched to a gene: 14. Germline loops: CDR1 LNHDA, CDR2 SQIVND (reference sequence). The CDR3 has 20 residues. The CDR3 sequence is CASSIPSTFSGGINTGELFF. The CDR3, as DNA: TGTGCCAGTAGTATACCATCGACCTTTAGCGGGGGGATCAACACCGGGGAGCTGTTTTTT.